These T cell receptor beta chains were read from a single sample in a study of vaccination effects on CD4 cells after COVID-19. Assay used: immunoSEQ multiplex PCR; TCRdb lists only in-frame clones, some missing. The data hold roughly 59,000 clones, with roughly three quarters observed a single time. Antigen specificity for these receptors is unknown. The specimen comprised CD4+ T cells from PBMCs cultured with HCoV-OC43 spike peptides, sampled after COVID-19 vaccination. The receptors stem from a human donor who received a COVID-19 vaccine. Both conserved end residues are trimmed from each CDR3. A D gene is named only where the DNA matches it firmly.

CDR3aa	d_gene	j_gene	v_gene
ASSYNGGRQETQY	.	TRBJ2-5	TRBV6-5
ASGESGANVLT	.	TRBJ2-6	TRBV19
ASSLLTGELF	.	TRBJ2-2	TRBV12-3/TRBV12-4
ASSSAGSYGYT	.	TRBJ1-2	TRBV12-3/TRBV12-4
ASSPGQTLQETQY	TRBD1	TRBJ2-5	TRBV27
ASSDRGDTEAF	.	TRBJ1-1	TRBV6-1
ASSLETWAINEKLF	.	TRBJ1-4	TRBV5-1
ASRIQGYYAEAF	.	TRBJ1-1	TRBV2
ASSLGSSYNSPLH	.	TRBJ1-6	TRBV7-9
SVTGESDTQY	.	TRBJ2-3	TRBV29-1
ASLRGAGELF	.	TRBJ2-2	TRBV6-5
ASSFSGTGELF	.	TRBJ2-2	TRBV7-3
ASSYRVDGETQY	.	TRBJ2-5	TRBV6-5
ASSPVDRERYTEAF	TRBD1	TRBJ1-1	TRBV7-3
ASRADLSSNQPQH	.	TRBJ1-5	TRBV6-5
ASSRSGGSETQY	TRBD2	TRBJ2-5	TRBV3-1/TRBV3-2
ASSLGQVSGNTIY	.	TRBJ1-3	TRBV7-9
ASSLGQGDETQY	TRBD1	TRBJ2-5	TRBV7-9
ATSDPNTNYGYT	.	TRBJ1-2	TRBV24-1
ASSVGLAGVNEQF	TRBD2	TRBJ2-1	TRBV7-2
ASSWGGTGQETQY	TRBD1	TRBJ2-5	TRBV5-1
ASRQRGDSTDTQY	TRBD2	TRBJ2-3	TRBV7-3
ASTGGANQPQH	TRBD1	TRBJ1-5	TRBV2
ASSLAISTDTQY	.	TRBJ2-3	TRBV5-5
ASSGTARTEAF	TRBD1	TRBJ1-1	TRBV18
ASSGGQGNYGYT	TRBD1	TRBJ1-2	TRBV5-4
ATRSPGQGNTEAF	TRBD1	TRBJ1-1	TRBV15
ASYRGGSTDTQY	TRBD1	TRBJ2-3	TRBV2
ASRILQGPIHYGYT	.	TRBJ1-2	TRBV28
ASSPRTKDQPQH	.	TRBJ1-5	TRBV18
ASSLGRGGYT	.	TRBJ1-2	TRBV7-9
ASKRDSRTEQF	TRBD1	TRBJ2-1	TRBV10-1
ATSSQDGDTQY	.	TRBJ2-3	TRBV15
ASSESSGVYNEQF	.	TRBJ2-1	TRBV2
ASSLGLAGGGGTTQY	TRBD2	TRBJ2-5	TRBV5-6
ASSLDFPPLH	.	TRBJ1-6	TRBV5-1
ASSSSTPGQGDYGYT	TRBD1	TRBJ1-2	TRBV7-3
ASSLWDRGGWPQH	TRBD1	TRBJ1-5	TRBV5-6
SASTGGGYT	.	TRBJ1-2	TRBV20-1
ASSLVGGVGEKLF	.	TRBJ1-4	TRBV7-9
ASSLYRAQPQH	.	TRBJ1-5	TRBV28
ASSPPRVGRTKNIQY	.	TRBJ2-4	TRBV5-1
ASSLIVRGSYNEQF	.	TRBJ2-1	TRBV7-3
ASSPRDRGPPKGYT	TRBD1	TRBJ1-2	TRBV7-2
ASSRDRPSNQPQH	TRBD1	TRBJ1-5	TRBV7-8
SASVGAAETQY	.	TRBJ2-5	TRBV20-1
ASSLPGANTGELF	.	TRBJ2-2	TRBV5-1